This T cell receptor (beta chain) was found in a study of blood T cell repertoires in COVID-19. Repertoires were generated with immunoSEQ multiplex PCR, while TCRdb's copy carries only in-frame clones and drops some. This table holds over 110,000 clones, 80% to 90% found once. The CDR3 spans 14 residues. Trimming at V came to 6 bases and at J to 3 bases, leaving 6 bases not matched to a gene. Germline CDR1 is SGDLS and CDR2 is YYNGEE. The sequenced sample consisted of PBMCs or T cells enriched from blood (not recorded which). The rearrangement joins TRBV9 to TRBJ2-1; 7 nucleotides match TRBD1. The receptor's source is a man in his sixties who had recovered from COVID-19. The CDR3 sequence: CASNKGQRYNEQFF. For the CDR3, the DNA is TGTGCCAGCAATAAGGGACAGCGCTACAATGAGCAGTTCTTC.